Following are 7 T cell receptor beta chains from one sample sequenced in a study of long-term antiretroviral therapy in people with HIV. Survey-level immunoSEQ v3.0 assays were run. TCRdb's table, derived via immunoSEQ multiplex PCR, lists solely in-frame clones and lacks some. Of around 22,000 clones in the sample, 85% to 95% were seen once. Here the sequenced sample was unsorted PBMCs, taken about 4.7 years after starting antiretroviral therapy. The receptors originated from a woman in her forties or fifties with HIV.

The CDR3 loop is CASGFGQGTEKLFF. The CDR3 DNA reads TGTGCTAGTGGTTTCGGACAGGGTACTGAAAAACTGTTTTTT. The chain couples TRBV12-5 to TRBJ1-4; 8 nucleotides line up with TRBD1. Trimming removed 3 bases from V and 7 bases from J; junction bases left unmatched: 4. The CDR3 sequence is 14 residues long. The germline CDR1 and CDR2 sequences are LGHNT and FRNRAP.

V and J are TRBV6-5 and TRBJ1-1; unclear D gene. CDR3 length: 14 amino acids. The germline gives CDR1 MNHEY, CDR2 SVGAGI. Deletions cut 2 bases from V and 0 bases from J, with 7 bases between. The CDR3: CASSYGVLNTEAFF. The CDR3 nucleotides read TGTGCCAGCAGTTACGGGGTCCTGAACACTGAAGCTTTCTTT.

J is TRBJ2-1 and V is TRBV19; 7 bases are shared with TRBD1. The CDR3 length is 13 residues. Germline values: CDR1 LNHDA, CDR2 SQIVND (reference sequence). V shed 6 bases and J 9 bases; nucleotides not matched to a gene: 8. CDR3 region: CASRSTGLGEQFF. For the CDR3, the DNA is TGTGCCAGTAGGTCGACAGGGTTGGGTGAGCAGTTCTTC.

This clone came up once. J is TRBJ2-1 and V is TRBV7-2; D unresolved. V was shortened by 5 bases and J by 7 bases, with 15 bases between the two germline ends. The CDR3 contains 14 residues. Germline-derived CDR1 and CDR2 are SGHTA and FQGNSA. CDR3 nucleotides: TGTGCCAGCAGCCCGCAGGCTACTCGGAATGAGCAGTTCTTC. It yields the protein CASSPQATRNEQFF.

The DNA of the CDR3 is TGTGCTAGTGGTTTGGTACGGAGCGGGACCAACAATGAGCAGTTCTTC. Translation: CASGLVRSGTNNEQFF. The rearrangement joins TRBV12-5 to TRBJ2-1, with TRBD2 matching over 7 bases. The V segment lost 0 bases and the J segment 5 bases; nucleotides outside the gene matches: 7. The CDR3 has 16 amino acids. From germline, CDR1 is LGHNT and CDR2 FRNRAP.

A single count supports this clone. This chain links TRBV19 with TRBJ2-7; D not resolved. CDR1 and CDR2 (germline): LNHDA, SQIVND (reference sequence). Between the trimmed V and J ends, which lost 3 bases and 6 bases, there was a span of 18 bases. This CDR3 comprises 15 residues. In DNA form, the CDR3 reads TGTGCCAGTAGTATCTCTTTTGGAAGTCACGGCGAGCAGTACTTC. Translated: CASSISFGSHGEQYF.

The chain recombines TRBV11-1 with TRBJ2-7, with D perhaps TRBD1 (6 bases). Trimming took off 5 bases at V and 2 bases at J, with 16 bases between the two ends. This CDR3 has 15 amino acids. Germline V gives CDR1 SGHAT, CDR2 FQDESV (reference sequence). The CDR3 loop is CASSQGQTGTYEQYF. CDR3 DNA sequence: TGTGCCAGCAGCCAGGGACAAACAGGCACCTACGAGCAGTACTTC.